This is a list of T cell receptor beta chains from one sample in a study of patients and donors after allogeneic stem cell transplantation. One entry per CDR3 protein results from TCRdb running MiXCR on the RT-PCR reads. The sample records hundreds of thousands of distinct CDR3 sequences, around 40% being singletons. The sample comprised blood, either unsorted or a sorted T cell fraction (not recorded which). These receptors originate from a human donor who was either an allogeneic HSCT recipient or a stem cell or donor lymphocyte infusion donor (not recorded which). It is not recorded whose cells these are; they may come from a transplant donor. Each CDR3 is given with its conserved first and last residue. Fields, in order: CDR3 DNA, CDR3 protein, clone size, V gene, D gene, J gene. A D gene is named only where the DNA matches it firmly. The size field is filled for only some rows; it gives once, few, many or a size class.

CDR3 DNA: TGCAGTGCTCCGACGGACCGCTACAATGAGCAGTTCTTC
CDR3 protein: CSAPTDRYNEQFF
clone size: few
V gene: TRBV20-1
D gene: .
J gene: TRBJ2-1

CDR3 DNA: TGCAGCTCCCCACGGGGGGACAGGGTGAACACTGAAGCTTTCTTT
CDR3 protein: CSSPRGDRVNTEAFF
clone size: .
V gene: TRBV20-1
D gene: TRBD1
J gene: TRBJ1-1

CDR3 DNA: TGTGCCAGCAGCCCACGGACTTCCTACCAAGAGACCCAGTACTTC
CDR3 protein: CASSPRTSYQETQYF
clone size: few
V gene: TRBV7-7
D gene: .
J gene: TRBJ2-5

CDR3 DNA: TGTGCCACCAGCACTCGACAGACAGAAAGGAGCTACACCTTC
CDR3 protein: CATSTRQTERSYTF
clone size: .
V gene: TRBV15
D gene: .
J gene: TRBJ1-2

CDR3 DNA: TGTGCCAGCAACAGAGGGAACTCCTACGAGCAGTACTTC
CDR3 protein: CASNRGNSYEQYF
clone size: .
V gene: TRBV27
D gene: .
J gene: TRBJ2-7

CDR3 DNA: TGCGCCAGCGGACCGGGGGGCCCAAAAGAGACCCAGTACTTC
CDR3 protein: CASGPGGPKETQYF
clone size: .
V gene: TRBV5-1
D gene: .
J gene: TRBJ2-5

CDR3 DNA: TGTGCCAGCAAAGGAGAGTCCGGGGAGCTGTTTTTT
CDR3 protein: CASKGESGELFF
clone size: .
V gene: TRBV6-2/TRBV6-3
D gene: .
J gene: TRBJ2-2

CDR3 DNA: TGCAGTGCTAGAGATTCGGCTAGCGGGTTCTCGGTGGCCCAGTACTTC
CDR3 protein: CSARDSASGFSVAQYF
clone size: once
V gene: TRBV20-1
D gene: TRBD2
J gene: TRBJ2-5

CDR3 DNA: TGTGCCACCAGCAGAGATCTCCTTTACAATGAGCAGTTCTTC
CDR3 protein: CATSRDLLYNEQFF
clone size: once
V gene: TRBV15
D gene: .
J gene: TRBJ2-1

CDR3 DNA: TGTGCCAGCAGCCAAGACAGGAAGACCCAGTACTTC
CDR3 protein: CASSQDRKTQYF
clone size: many
V gene: TRBV14
D gene: .
J gene: TRBJ2-5

CDR3 DNA: TGTGCCAGCAGTTCCCCCCGCGGGGAGCTGTTTTTT
CDR3 protein: CASSSPRGELFF
clone size: .
V gene: TRBV6-6
D gene: .
J gene: TRBJ2-2

CDR3 DNA: TGTGCCAGCAGTTTGGGGGACAGGGAAAGTGAAAAACTGTTTTTT
CDR3 protein: CASSLGDRESEKLFF
clone size: .
V gene: TRBV12-3/TRBV12-4
D gene: TRBD1
J gene: TRBJ1-4

CDR3 DNA: TGTGCCTGGAGTGTACTTCCGAGCTCCTATAATTCACCCCTCCACTTT
CDR3 protein: CAWSVLPSSYNSPLHF
clone size: few
V gene: TRBV30
D gene: .
J gene: TRBJ1-6

CDR3 DNA: TGCAGTGCTAGTGCGGGGGCCACTGAAGCTTTCTTT
CDR3 protein: CSASAGATEAFF
clone size: .
V gene: TRBV20-1
D gene: .
J gene: TRBJ1-1

CDR3 DNA: TGTGCCAGCAGCCAGATCTACAGGGACGAGACCCAGTACTTC
CDR3 protein: CASSQIYRDETQYF
clone size: .
V gene: TRBV4-2
D gene: .
J gene: TRBJ2-5

CDR3 DNA: TGTGCCATCAGAGGACTAGCGGGGGGAGGAGAGACCCAGTACTTC
CDR3 protein: CAIRGLAGGGETQYF
clone size: .
V gene: TRBV10-3
D gene: TRBD2
J gene: TRBJ2-5

CDR3 DNA: TGCGCCAGCAGCTCCCGGGACAGCTATGGCTACACCTTC
CDR3 protein: CASSSRDSYGYTF
clone size: once
V gene: TRBV5-1
D gene: TRBD1
J gene: TRBJ1-2